The source of this T cell receptor beta chain is a study of breast tumors, draining lymph nodes, adjacent tissues. TCRdb processed the multiplex PCR reads anew with MiXCR; each CDR3 protein has one entry. Of about 19,000 distinct CDR3 sequences in the sample, over 40% were seen once. The CDR3 is 15 residues long. Germline loops: CDR1 SSHAT, CDR2 FNYEAQ (reference sequence). This clonotype was seen just once. The junction differs from germline at one of its ends, possibly a read error. The clonotype comes from a female donor with breast cancer. Some clones in this sample may be carry-over from other donors' samples. Sequencing was carried out using breast tumor tissue. This chain links TRBV7-7 with TRBJ1-1, with 9 bases that match TRBD1. The CDR3 protein is CASSYRGRENTEAFF. DNA for the CDR3: TGTGCTAGCAGTTACAGGGGGCGAGAGAACACTGAAGCTTTCTTT.